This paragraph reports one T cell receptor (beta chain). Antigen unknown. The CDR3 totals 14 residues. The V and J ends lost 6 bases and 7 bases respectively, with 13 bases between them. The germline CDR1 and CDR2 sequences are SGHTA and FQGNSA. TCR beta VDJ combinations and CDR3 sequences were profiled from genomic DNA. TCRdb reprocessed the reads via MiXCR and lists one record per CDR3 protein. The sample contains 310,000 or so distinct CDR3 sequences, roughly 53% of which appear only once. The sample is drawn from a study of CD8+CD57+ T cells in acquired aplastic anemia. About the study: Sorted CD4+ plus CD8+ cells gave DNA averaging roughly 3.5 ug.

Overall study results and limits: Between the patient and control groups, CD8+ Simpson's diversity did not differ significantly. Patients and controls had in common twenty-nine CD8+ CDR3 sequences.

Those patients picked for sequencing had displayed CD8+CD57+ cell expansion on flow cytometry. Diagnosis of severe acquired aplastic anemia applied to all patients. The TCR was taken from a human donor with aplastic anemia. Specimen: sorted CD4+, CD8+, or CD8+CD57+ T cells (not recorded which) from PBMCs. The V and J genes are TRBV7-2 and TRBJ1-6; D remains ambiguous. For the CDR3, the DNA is TGTGCCAGCAGATGGACCAACGGAAATTCACCCCTCCACTTT. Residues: CASRWTNGNSPLHF.